The 20 T cell receptor beta chains reported below all come from one sample, sequenced in a study of Tregs in tolerant kidney transplant recipients. Mixed chimerism was transient after nonmyeloablative marrow transplants from related graft donors. Using immunoSEQ multiplex PCR, the repertoire was profiled, and TCRdb retains in-frame clones only, with some absent. The profile shows tens of thousands of clones, 80% to 95% of them singletons. Sequencing used CD4+ T cells from blood (PBMCs), obtained 12 months after the transplant. The receptors were gathered from a human patient who received a combined kidney and bone marrow transplant. Some T cells may be supplied by the graft donor.

The chain is built from TRBV4-3 and TRBJ2-4, with a weak D call TRBD1 (6 bases). The CDR3 is 15 residues long. V gave up 6 bases and J gave up 5 bases, with 17 bases separating them. Germline loops: CDR1 LGHNA, CDR2 YSLEER. Here the CDR3 reads CASSFSQGRENIQYF. The CDR3 DNA reads TGCGCCAGCAGTTTTTCACAGGGTCGCGAAAACATTCAGTACTTC.

The V call is TRBV29-1, the J call TRBJ1-2; tentatively, D is TRBD1 (5 bases). Trimming removed 3 bases at V and 4 bases at J, with 15 bases between. The germline gives CDR1 SQVTM, CDR2 ANQGSEA. The CDR3 sequence is 14 residues long. The CDR3 sequence: CSVDARRGSYGYTF. CDR3 nucleotide sequence: TGCAGCGTTGATGCCAGGAGGGGAAGCTATGGCTACACCTTC.

V gene TRBV15 combines with J gene TRBJ1-2, with D maybe TRBD1 (6 bases). Trimming stripped 1 base from V and 7 bases from J, with 10 bases between. This CDR3 has 13 amino acids. Per germline, CDR1 LNHNV and CDR2 YYDKDF (reference sequence). As DNA, the CDR3 is TGTGCCACCAGCAGAGCAATAGGGGGTGGCTACACCTTC. It encodes CATSRAIGGGYTF.

The chain has TRBV4-3 and TRBJ1-1; unclear D gene. CDR1 and CDR2 from the germline V gene are LGHNA and YSLEER. V was clipped by 0 bases and J by 6 bases, with 11 bases between them. The CDR3 is made up of 14 amino acids. CDR3 nucleotide sequence: TGCGCCAGCAGCCAAGAATCGGGGTTCTCTGAAGCTTTCTTT. Its protein is CASSQESGFSEAFF.

V usage is TRBV28 and J usage is TRBJ2-7, with D uncertain. Between the trimmed V and J ends, which lost 6 bases and 2 bases, there was a span of 8 bases. The CDR3 is 12 amino acids. Germline V lookup: CDR1 MDHEN, CDR2 SYDVKM. For the CDR3, the DNA is TGTGCCAGCAGCTTGCCAGCCTACGAGCAGTACTTC. Its translation: CASSLPAYEQYF.

This clone was detected only once. This chain joins TRBV9 and TRBJ1-3; 7 bases are shared with TRBD1. V gave up 2 bases and J gave up 0 bases; unmatched junction bases: 5. Germline assignment: CDR1 SGDLS and CDR2 YYNGEE. The CDR3 covers 16 residues. For the CDR3, the DNA is TGTGCCAGCAGCGTGGGGACAGTGCTCTCTGGAAACACCATATATTTT. Residues: CASSVGTVLSGNTIYF.

This clone was seen once. The chain uses TRBV5-1 and TRBJ1-5; TRBD1 matches 8 bases. The CDR3 extends over 14 amino acids. Germline lookup yields CDR1 SGHRS and CDR2 YFSETQ. The trim removed 3 bases at V and 5 bases at J, leaving 4 bases unmatched. The CDR3 DNA reads as TGCGCCAGCAGCTGGGAGGGACAGGATCAGCCCCAGCATTTT. It specifies CASSWEGQDQPQHF. Full variable domain (outside the CDR3, taken from reference TRBV5-1 and TRBJ1-5): KAGVTQTPRYLIKTRGQQVTLSCSPISGHRSVSWYQQTPGQGLQFLFEYFSETQRNKGNFPGRFSGRQFSNSRSEMNVSTLELGDSALYLCASSWEGQDQPQHFGDGTRLSIL.

The V gene is TRBV4-3, the J gene TRBJ2-2, with TRBD2 as a possible D gene (6 bases). Trimming stripped 0 bases from V and 4 bases from J, with 18 bases between. CDR1 is LGHNA, CDR2 YSLEER, per germline. The CDR3 spans 18 residues. CDR3 nucleotides: TGCGCCAGCAGCCAAGATCTCCGGAGAACGCGGGGCACCGGGGAGCTGTTTTTT. Its protein is CASSQDLRRTRGTGELFF.

The V call is TRBV28, the J call TRBJ2-3; 9 bases line up with TRBD1. The J segment lost 2 bases and the V segment lost 10 bases, leaving 7 bases of the junction unmatched. This CDR3 region has 14 residues. Germline V gives CDR1 MDHEN, CDR2 SYDVKM. CDR3 nucleotide sequence: TGTGCCATAGGGACAGGGAGTTTCACAGATACGCAGTATTTT. Encoded protein: CAIGTGSFTDTQYF.

The rearrangement uses TRBV7-9 and TRBJ2-7; TRBD2 agrees at 9 bases. CDR1 and CDR2 from the germline V gene are SEHNR and FQNEAQ (reference sequence). The CDR3 covers 14 residues. V lost 4 bases and J lost 5; bases outside the gene matches: 6. CDR3 protein: CASSSGTSTNEQYF. The CDR3 bases are TGTGCCAGCAGCTCCGGGACTAGCACGAACGAGCAGTACTTC.

The V and J genes are TRBV5-4 and TRBJ2-2; TRBD2 is a possible D gene (6 bases). In germline, CDR1 is SGHNT, CDR2 YYREEE (reference sequence). V lost 3 bases and J lost 3, with 12 bases in between. The CDR3 has 15 residues. The DNA of the CDR3 is TGTGCCAGCAGCTGGAAACTAGCAGACACCGGGGAGCTGTTTTTT. This codes for CASSWKLADTGELFF. Based on the CDR3 plus reference TRBV5-4 and TRBJ2-2, the full variable domain is ETGVTQSPTHLIKTRGQQVTLRCSSQSGHNTVSWYQQALGQGPQFIFQYYREEENGRGNFPPRFSGLQFPNYSSELNVNALELDDSALYLCASSWKLADTGELFFGEGSRLTVL.

The V gene is TRBV5-4, the J gene TRBJ2-5; 8 bases are shared with TRBD2. The J call may be incorrect, as the DNA end agrees better with TRBJ2-7. This CDR3 comprises 15 residues. Germline CDR1 reads SGHNT; CDR2 reads YYREEE (reference sequence). The CDR3 nucleotides read TGTGCCAGCAGCTTGGGCGGGGGGCACGGCGACGAGCAGTACTTC. Protein: CASSLGGGHGDEQYF.

The chain carries TRBV5-1 and TRBJ1-3; tentative D call: TRBD1 (5 bases). CDR3 size: 18 residues. The V gene's germline CDR1 is SGHRS and CDR2 YFSETQ. V lost 3 bases to trimming and J lost 1 base, with 20 bases between them. CDR3 DNA: TGCGCCAGCAGCTCTAATTTGGGGGGGGGAACTTCTGGAAACACCATATATTTT. Its translation: CASSSNLGGGTSGNTIYF. The complete variable domain, with remaining parts taken from reference TRBV5-1 and TRBJ1-3, reads KAGVTQTPRYLIKTRGQQVTLSCSPISGHRSVSWYQQTPGQGLQFLFEYFSETQRNKGNFPGRFSGRQFSNSRSEMNVSTLELGDSALYLCASSSNLGGGTSGNTIYFGEGSWLTVV.

CDR3 region: CAISEWLGGGTDTQYF. DNA for the CDR3: TGTGCCATCAGTGAGTGGCTTGGGGGGGGGACAGATACGCAGTATTTT. V usage is TRBV10-3 and J usage is TRBJ2-3; 7 bases align to TRBD2. This CDR3 region has 16 residues. Germline V gene lookup returns CDR1 ENHRY and CDR2 SYGVKD. The trim removed 1 base at V and 3 bases at J, leaving 7 bases unmatched.

This clone was counted once. The chain recombines TRBV12-5 with TRBJ2-7, with a possible D match to TRBD2 (5 bases). Germline V lookup: CDR1 LGHNT, CDR2 FRNRAP. Trimming left V 1 base short and J 4 bases short, with 23 bases between. The CDR3 loop spans 18 amino acids. In DNA, the CDR3 is TGTGCTAGTGGTTTGGCAATGGGCGGTCCCCGGGGTGTGTACGAGCAGTACTTC. The encoded protein is CASGLAMGGPRGVYEQYF.

The chain combines TRBV4-1 with TRBJ2-7, with 8 bases identical to TRBD1. The CDR3 length is 15 residues. CDR1 MGHRA and CDR2 YSYEKL come from the germline V gene. Trimming removed 4 bases from V and 2 bases from J; junction bases left unmatched: 7. In DNA, the CDR3 is TGCGCCAGCAGCCCAGGGGGCGGCGGCGCCTACGAGCAGTACTTC. It encodes CASSPGGGGAYEQYF.

This clone appeared a single time. The chain couples TRBV28 to TRBJ1-1, with 8 bases lining up with TRBD1. Germline V CDR1 and CDR2: MDHEN, SYDVKM. The CDR3 has 13 amino acids. V lost 5 bases and J lost 11; bases outside the gene matches: 10. CDR3 protein: CASSPGQGPGAFF. Here the CDR3 DNA reads TGTGCCAGCAGTCCCGGACAGGGCCCGGGGGCTTTCTTT.

V gene TRBV5-4 combines with J gene TRBJ2-7; 9 bases match TRBD2. The CDR3 contains 14 residues. Per the germline V gene, CDR1 is SGHNT and CDR2 is YYREEE (reference sequence). V shed 0 bases and J 3 bases; nucleotides not matched to a gene: 1. CDR3 nucleotides: TGTGCCAGCAGCTTGGGCGGGAGGGTCTACGAGCAGTACTTC. This sequence encodes CASSLGGRVYEQYF.

This clone was picked up one time. The gene calls are TRBV5-4 and TRBJ1-1; D unclear. In germline, CDR1 is SGHNT, CDR2 YYREEE (reference sequence). Trimming pared 4 bases from V and 4 bases from J, leaving 17 bases between. The CDR3 spans 15 residues. DNA of the CDR3: TGTGCCAGCAGCCCGATCTTGGGCCGGGGCACTGAAGCTTTCTTT. This sequence encodes CASSPILGRGTEAFF.

This clone was counted a single time. This chain uses TRBV5-1 with TRBJ1-2, with TRBD1 matching 8 bases. The CDR3 sequence is 15 residues long. Germline CDR1 is SGHRS and CDR2 is YFSETQ. V trimming: 4 bases; J trimming: 2 bases; junction bases outside the gene matches: 7. The CDR3 DNA reads TGCGCCAGCAGCGGCCAGGGGGCGAAGAACTATGGCTACACCTTC. Encoded protein: CASSGQGAKNYGYTF.